Following are 18 T cell receptor beta chains from one sample sequenced in a study of T cell repertoires in cytomegalovirus infection (dated by TCRdb to about 2019). These TCRs are of unknown antigen specificity. Sequencing instrument: Illumina HiSeq 1500. TCRdb's own reprocessing of the public reads used fastp at Q25 and MiXCR and kept productive beta chains. Every CDR3 protein is listed once, alongside the most common genes and DNA of its rows. The sample profile shows some 700,000 distinct CDR3 sequences; around 30% of them were found once. The top ten clones comprise roughly 20% of the sample. Taken with the paper, the label for treatment or condition translates to: in vitro stimulation with specific CMV peptide epitopes to enrich CMV-specific T cells. Sequenced here: cultured PBMCs, sampled from culture after CMV antigen stimulation. The source is a human donor in good health (CMV status not recorded). Some clones in this sample may be carry-over from other donors' samples.

The V call is TRBV5-1, the J call TRBJ1-1; D may be TRBD1 (5 bases). Trimming pared 5 bases from V and 11 bases from J, leaving 22 bases between. Germline CDR1 is SGHRS and CDR2 is YFSETQ. The CDR3 consists of 14 residues. The CDR3 loop reads CASRESTATSSAFF. The CDR3 nucleotides read TGCGCCAGCAGGGAGTCGACAGCCACATCCAGTGCTTTCTTT.

V and J are TRBV2 and TRBJ1-5; possibly TRBD1 for D (5 bases). From germline, CDR1 is SNHLY and CDR2 FYNNEI. This CDR3 contains 13 residues. The V gene lost 10 bases and the J gene lost 6 bases, with 16 bases spanning the gap. The CDR3 DNA reads TGTGCCACTACTGGGGGGGAAAGTCAGCCCCAGCATTTT. Translating it yields CATTGGESQPQHF.

The V and J genes are TRBV12-5 and TRBJ1-5; no definite D call. The CDR3 contains 13 residues. Trimming stripped 2 bases from V and 4 bases from J, with 6 bases between. Germline assignment: CDR1 LGHNT and CDR2 FRNRAP. The CDR3 DNA reads TGTGCTAGTGGTTTGAACAGTAATCAGCCCCAGCATTTT. This gives the protein CASGLNSNQPQHF.

This clonotype appeared a few times. The chain recombines TRBV12-3 or TRBV12-4 with TRBJ2-2; D ambiguous. This CDR3 is built from 14 residues. Trimming cost V 3 bases and J 5 bases, with 10 bases left between them. CDR3 sequence reads: CASSFAWLTGELFF. Written as DNA, the CDR3 is TGTGCCAGCAGTTTCGCCTGGCTGACCGGGGAGCTGTTTTTT.

The chain has TRBV12-3 or TRBV12-4 and TRBJ2-7, with TRBD1 matching 7 bases. V was clipped by 8 bases and J by 4 bases; unmatched bases: 11. The CDR3 loop spans 14 amino acids. CDR3 region: CASAVGTENYEQYF. Here the CDR3 DNA reads TGTGCCAGCGCAGTGGGGACAGAGAATTACGAGCAGTACTTC.

This clonotype has a handful of counts. J is TRBJ1-2 and V is TRBV10-3; possibly TRBD1 for D (6 bases). CDR1 and CDR2 (germline): ENHRY, SYGVKD. V was clipped by 10 bases and J by 4 bases, with 22 bases between them. The CDR3 runs 15 residues. In DNA form, the CDR3 reads TGTGCCACCGAGGGGGGGGACCGGAACCGCTATGGCTACACCTTC. Translation: CATEGGDRNRYGYTF.

The table lists this clonotype with a few counts. This chain links TRBV11-2 with TRBJ2-1, with a weak D call TRBD2 (7 bases). CDR1 and CDR2 (germline): SGHAT, FQNNGV. With 5 bases removed from V and 7 bases from J, the gap between germline ends came to 18 bases. This CDR3 region has 15 residues. DNA of the CDR3: TGTGCCAGCAGCCGCCCCGGGGGGCCTTGGAATGAGCAGTTCTTC. Translated: CASSRPGGPWNEQFF.

The chain is built from TRBV7-2 and TRBJ2-5; perhaps D is TRBD1 or TRBD2 (5 bases each). Germline values: CDR1 SGHTA, CDR2 FQGNSA. Trimming stripped 0 bases from V and 4 bases from J, with 15 bases between. CDR3 length: 16 residues. CDR3 in amino acids: CASSLALGGTGETQYF. CDR3 bases: TGTGCCAGCAGCTTAGCGCTAGGTGGGACGGGAGAGACCCAGTACTTC. Full variable domain (missing parts from reference TRBV7-2 and TRBJ2-5): GAGVSQSPSNKVTEKGKDVELRCDPISGHTALYWYRQSLGQGLEFLIYFQGNSAPDKSGLPSDRFSAERTGGSVSTLTIQRTQQEDSAVYLCASSLALGGTGETQYFGPGTRLLVL.

The V call is TRBV7-2, the J call TRBJ2-7; no definite D call. Trimming stripped 3 bases from V and 2 bases from J, with 5 bases between. The CDR3 loop spans 12 amino acids. Germline values: CDR1 SGHTA, CDR2 FQGNSA. The CDR3 nucleotides read TGTGCCAGCAGCTTTAAACCCTACGAGCAGTACTTC. Its translation is CASSFKPYEQYF.

This clonotype was recorded once. The V call is TRBV5-4, the J call TRBJ2-3, with 9 bases matching TRBD1. The V gene end was trimmed by 4 bases and the J gene end by 5 bases; junction bases not matched to a gene: 8. The germline V gene encodes CDR1 SGHNT and CDR2 YYREEE (reference sequence). CDR3 length: 15 amino acids. CDR3 DNA: TGTGCCAGCAGCCGACCGGGACAGGGACGAGATACGCAGTATTTT. It yields the protein CASSRPGQGRDTQYF.

This clonotype has only one observation. This chain links TRBV20-1 with TRBJ2-3; D gene uncertain. The CDR3 is made up of 14 amino acids. Germline assignment: CDR1 DFQATT and CDR2 SNEGSKA (reference sequence). V was clipped by 3 bases and J by 9 bases, with 19 bases between them. CDR3 in DNA: TGCAGTGCTAGTAGCCCCAACTTCGAAGAGACGCAGTATTTT. It is translated as CSASSPNFEETQYF.

The chain has TRBV12-3 or TRBV12-4 and TRBJ1-2; weak D call: TRBD1 (6 bases). Trimming took 6 bases from V and 3 from J, leaving 11 bases between them. This CDR3 spans 13 amino acids. CDR3 in DNA: TGTGCCAGCAGCCGGGACACTTACTATGGCTACACCTTC. Residues: CASSRDTYYGYTF.

The chain joins TRBV7-8 to TRBJ2-3, with TRBD2 matching 8 bases. The V gene's germline CDR1 is SGHVS and CDR2 FQNEAQ. Germline trimming cut 0 bases from V and 14 bases from J; bases unmatched to any gene: 10. This CDR3 has 14 amino acids. CDR3 bases: TGTGCCAGCAGCTTAGCGAGGCTAGCGGGTTCCAGGTATTTT. The encoded protein is CASSLARLAGSRYF.

The chain couples TRBV7-9 to TRBJ2-3; 7 bases match TRBD2. The V gene end was trimmed by 5 bases and the J gene end by 5 bases; junction bases not matched to a gene: 7. The CDR3 runs to 14 residues. Germline values: CDR1 SEHNR, CDR2 FQNEAQ (reference sequence). CDR3 loop: CASSRASGLDTQYF. In DNA form, the CDR3 reads TGTGCCAGCAGCCGGGCTAGCGGATTAGATACGCAGTATTTT.

The chain couples TRBV7-2 to TRBJ2-1, with D maybe TRBD2 (6 bases). This CDR3 has 14 residues. The germline V gene has CDR1 SGHTA and CDR2 FQGNSA. The ends were cut back, 6 bases at V and 3 bases at J, with 12 bases in the middle. CDR3: CASRRGGNYNEQFF. The CDR3, as DNA: TGTGCCAGCAGGCGGGGCGGGAACTACAATGAGCAGTTCTTC. Looking up the rest from reference TRBV7-2 and TRBJ2-1 gives the full variable domain: GAGVSQSPSNKVTEKGKDVELRCDPISGHTALYWYRQSLGQGLEFLIYFQGNSAPDKSGLPSDRFSAERTGGSVSTLTIQRTQQEDSAVYLCASRRGGNYNEQFFGPGTRLTVL.

This clonotype was picked up a small number of times. The chain couples TRBV7-6 to TRBJ2-7, with D possibly matching TRBD1 (6 bases). This CDR3 region has 15 residues. Trimming shortened V by 0 bases and J by 0 bases, and 9 bases separated the two germline ends. Germline CDR1 reads SGHVS; CDR2 reads FNYEAQ. CDR3 sequence reads: CASSLAAGASYEQYF. CDR3 coding DNA: TGTGCCAGCAGCTTAGCGGCAGGGGCCTCCTACGAGCAGTACTTC.

The J gene is TRBJ2-2, the V gene TRBV7-2; a possible D gene is TRBD2 (5 bases). Germline V gene sequence: CDR1 SGHTA, CDR2 FQGNSA. This CDR3 is built from 13 residues. V lost 5 bases, J lost 7 bases, and 11 bases lay in between. The DNA for the CDR3 is TGTGCCAGCAGCCCCATGGCGGGCGGGGAGCTGTTTTTT. The encoded protein is CASSPMAGGELFF.

The CDR3 DNA reads as TGTGCCACCAGCAGAGACCCCTACAGCGGGAGGGGGTCCGAGCAGTACTTC. Its translation: CATSRDPYSGRGSEQYF. The chain links TRBV15 to TRBJ2-7, with 10 bases identical to TRBD2. The V segment lost 0 bases and the J segment 6 bases; nucleotides outside the gene matches: 11. Germline-derived CDR1 and CDR2 are LNHNV and YYDKDF (reference sequence). This CDR3 comprises 17 residues.